Listed here are 4 T cell receptor beta chains from one sample, sequenced in a study of OX40 agonist ivuxolimab in advanced cancers. Using immunoSEQ multiplex PCR, the repertoire was profiled, and TCRdb retains in-frame clones only, with some absent. The sample gives more than 60,000 clones, 85% of which show up once; under 5% is in the top ten. The source was CD4+ or CD8+ T cells sorted from blood, collected in a trial of the OX40 agonist ivuxolimab. These receptors came from an adult with an advanced solid tumor such as melanoma, head and neck, liver or kidney cancer.

This chain links TRBV2 with TRBJ1-3, with D perhaps matching TRBD1 (5 bases). Trimming stripped 6 bases from V and 3 bases from J, with 12 bases between. Germline CDR1 and CDR2: SNHLY and FYNNEI. The CDR3 extends over 14 amino acids. The chain's CDR3 is CASRWGQIGNTIYF. The DNA for the CDR3 is TGTGCCAGCAGGTGGGGCCAAATTGGAAACACCATATATTTT.

The table lists this clone with a few counts. CDR3 region: CASSPPGGAGTEAFF. The CDR3 nucleotides read TGTGCCAGCAGTCCCCCCGGGGGCGCTGGCACTGAAGCTTTCTTT. The genes are TRBV28 and TRBJ1-1, with D possibly TRBD1 on 6 matching bases. The CDR3 loop spans 15 amino acids. In germline, CDR1 is MDHEN, CDR2 SYDVKM. Deletions cut 5 bases from V and 4 bases from J, with 17 bases between.

The V and J genes are TRBV7-8 and TRBJ2-5, with D hard to call. The ends were cut back, 0 bases at V and 5 bases at J, with 16 bases in the middle. Germline CDR1 SGHVS, CDR2 FQNEAQ. The CDR3 is 16 residues long. The CDR3 loop reads CASSLAFEPRYETQYF. The CDR3 DNA is TGTGCCAGCAGCTTAGCTTTCGAGCCCCGTTATGAGACCCAGTACTTC.

The J gene is TRBJ1-6, the V gene TRBV6-5, with D possibly matching TRBD1 (5 bases). V lost 5 bases to trimming and J lost 10 bases, with 12 bases between them. This CDR3 is built from 13 residues. In germline, CDR1 is MNHEY, CDR2 SVGAGI. DNA for the CDR3: TGTGCCAGCAGTCCCGACAGCGGGTCACCCCTCCACTTT. Translating gives CASSPDSGSPLHF.